This TCR beta chain derives from a study of CD8 T cells in Susac syndrome. Background on the study: Blood was drawn from patients with Susac syndrome. At that point, they were therapy-naive, on corticosteroids, or on intravenous immunoglobulin alone.

V gave up 3 bases and J gave up 3 bases, with 14 bases separating them. CDR3 length: 15 amino acids. Germline loops: CDR1 MDHEN, CDR2 SYDVKM. Comment on this clonotype: No antigen is known for it.

Findings and caveats of the study: The study found that Susac CD8+ clonal expansion peaked in TEMRA cells and active patients. An acknowledgment was made by the study that its TCR sequencing and HLA analysis involved relatively few individuals.

An input of about 0.5 to 1 ug of RNA was subjected to reverse transcription using random hexamers. TCRdb analysed the immunoSEQ multiplex PCR reads with MiXCR anew, one entry per CDR3 protein. The data hold approximately 190,000 distinct CDR3 sequences, with over 90% observed a single time. This rearrangement joins TRBV28 to TRBJ2-5; unclear D gene. The material sequenced was CD8+ T cells from PBMCs. This TCR was recovered from a human donor with Susac syndrome. CDR3 sequence reads: CASSLVLSRKETQYF. DNA of the CDR3: TGTGCCAGCAGTTTGGTTTTAAGTCGGAAAGAGACCCAGTACTTC.